The source of this TCR beta chain is a study of regulatory T cells in long-lasting Graves disease (dated by TCRdb to the early 2020s). Looking at the study overall: Patients with newly diagnosed Graves' disease had been on antithyroid drugs for under 3 months. This study used TCR sequencing and RNA sequencing of peripheral blood to compare persistent Graves' disease patients against newly diagnosed Graves' disease patients. The study was conducted in China and was registered as a clinical trial. A total of approximately 35 samples were covered by TCR sequencing, comprising some 13 persistent and around 20 newly diagnosed Graves' disease patients. Points the paper makes about the study in general: The authors acknowledged the small sample size as a limitation that may reduce accuracy. Patients with persistent disease shared more public clonotypes (fewer than 3,000) than newly diagnosed patients did (approximately 1,000). Only the TCR beta chain was sequenced and analyzed. Preferential use of TRBV28, TRBJ1-2 and TRBJ2-5 was observed in persistent disease, whereas TRBV20-1 and TRBJ2-1 were favored in newly diagnosed disease. Because the primary lesion, thyroid tissue, could not be accessed, the study looked at peripheral blood alone. Persistent Graves' disease patients showed lower TCR Shannon entropy and fewer highly expanded clones than newly diagnosed patients, suggesting clonal expansion.

CDR3 length: 13 amino acids, cysteine to phenylalanine. Only CDR3 DNA remains: 39 bases, in frame from the first base. Germline trimming amounts to 6 bases on V and 5 bases on J, with 6 as the count of junction bases outside the gene matches. According to the germline V gene, CDR1 reads SGHTA and CDR2 reads FQGNSA. Library generation was performed with multiplex PCR. The sample was run on an Illumina HiSeq 4000. CDR3 regions were amplified by Arm-PCR with iRepertoire HTBI primers to construct TCR beta libraries. Gel purification was performed on PCR products prior to sequencing. For the original study's pipeline: Gene usage analysis of CDR3 amino acid clonotypes used the 55 to 65 TRBV and approximately 13 TRBJ segments found across samples. COPE and FqMerger were used to merge the filtered high-quality paired reads into contigs. Contigs were aligned with BLAST to IMGT TRBV, TRBD and TRBJ reference genes, and CDR3 was defined per IMGT. Clonotypes above 0.1% frequency were classified as highly expanded clones. Shannon entropy served as the measure of repertoire diversity, while the Gini coefficient captured V-J evenness. A clonotype found in more than one individual was treated as public. TCRdb reran the public reads through fastp at Q25 and MiXCR, keeping productive beta chains. Each entry merges the rows of one CDR3 protein and shows their most common DNA and genes. These V and J calls originate from TCRdb's pipeline instead of the authors' own analysis. Across this sample there are hundreds of thousands of distinct CDR3 sequences, with 14% to 15% seen only once. The ten largest clones capture approximately 7.6% of the sample.

This clonotype was recorded at least ten times. Its antigen is still unknown. Base qualities are not recorded, but no much larger clone differs from it by a single base. In light of the paper, this sample's time point label describes: newly diagnosed GD, antithyroid drugs for less than 3 months. For both TCR sequencing and RNA sequencing, RNA was extracted from PBMCs using TRIzol. The diagnosis of Graves' disease was made according to American Thyroid Association guidelines. Recruitment of patients was carried out at an endocrinology department in Xi'an, China. Each patient gave roughly 8.4 milliliters of peripheral blood, collected in an EDTA anticoagulant tube. Ficoll Paque Plus density gradient separation was used to isolate PBMCs, and no further T cell sorting was performed. An Agilent 2100 Bioanalyzer and agarose gel were used to assess RNA quality, and a NanoDrop 2000 was used to measure RNA concentration.

This sample also appeared in a second study, on T cells in Graves' hyperthyroidism and ophthalmopathy. As that second study puts it: Stable Graves' hyperthyroidism was defined as the absence of progression to ophthalmopathy over 18 months of follow-up. Hyperthyroidism patients were newly diagnosed, had a disease duration of under 2 months, and were aged 18 to 65 years. The study excluded patients with uncontrolled infections, other autoimmune diseases, pregnancy or lactation. Diagnoses were based on clinical symptoms, serum thyroxine and TRAb, thyroid ultrasound and orbital computed tomography. The first round of RT-PCR for the TCR CDR3 was performed with the HTBI primer set and the Qiagen OneStep RT-PCR kit. Most expanded thyroid clonotypes (frequency above 0.001) were also detected in blood, a finding suggesting that blood repertoires may reflect thyroid immune responses. Ophthalmopathy was separated from stable hyperthyroidism by a 13 V-J signature model, with 85% to 90% sensitivity and 81% to 82% specificity obtained in cross-validation and 80%/75% obtained in testing. During validation, the model predicted progression to ophthalmopathy a median of approximately 6 months ahead of onset, with more than 60% sensitivity and about 75% specificity. A discovery cohort of around 98 patients, approximately 44 with Graves' ophthalmopathy and under 60 with stable Graves' hyperthyroidism, was used to find distinguishing TCR V-J signatures. An independent validation cohort of 18 to 20 hyperthyroidism patients and approximately 15 patients who later progressed to ophthalmopathy tested prospective prediction of ophthalmopathy. For training and testing, the roughly 100 patients in the discovery cohort were randomly divided in a 7:3 ratio. The study also compared thyroid tissue and blood T-cell repertoires from a handful of Graves' hyperthyroidism patients. After blood sampling, hyperthyroidism patients were treated with methimazole at a starting dose of 30 mg daily, and ophthalmopathy patients were treated with high-dose intravenous methylprednisolone. The libraries were constructed in a second round of multiplex PCR and then size-selected and purified. The libraries were sequenced on an Illumina HiSeq2000 using paired-end 100 bp reads. SOAPnuke was used to process the raw data, with reads discarded if the reads contained adapters or uncalled bases, had a mean Phred below 15, or lacked an exact constant-primer or identifier match. COPE v1.2.5 was used to merge high-quality paired reads, and clonotypes were defined as unique nucleotide sequences. Clonotypes were aligned to IMGT TRBV, TRBD and TRBJ reference segments using MiTCR v1.1. The analysis included only V-J combinations with a frequency above 0.0001, which together covered more than 99% of the repertoires. A TCS score was defined as the ratio of F50 (clonal expansion) to E x V (chaos), with BLOSUM62-based TCRdist applied between CDR3 peptides within each V-J. Welch's t-statistics and random forest reduced around 520 V-J features to 13, which were used in a naive Bayes classifier (R e1071). Sample size was not statistically predetermined, and investigators were not blinded to group allocation. According to the paper, TCR Vbeta CDR3 sequencing was carried out on roughly 130 peripheral blood samples, which came from under 50 ophthalmopathy, under 85 hyperthyroidism and approximately 17 progressor patients.

The clonotype was recovered from a woman aged 40 to 50 with Graves disease. Donor details come from another sample of the same person, matched by shared clones. Rearrangement joined TRBV7-2 to TRBJ2-5, with TRBD1 matching 7 junction bases. Here the sequenced sample was peripheral blood mononuclear cells (PBMCs), taken at new diagnosis, from a patient treated with antithyroid drugs. The CDR3 region reads CASRPGGWETQYF. In nucleotide form, the sequence is TGTGCCAGCAGGCCAGGGGGTTGGGAGACCCAGTACTTC. Beyond the CDR3, the reference TRBV7-2 and TRBJ2-5 genes provide the residues; the full variable domain reads: GAGVSQSPSNKVTEKGKDVELRCDPISGHTALYWYRQSLGQGLEFLIYFQGNSAPDKSGLPSDRFSAERTGGSVSTLTIQRTQQEDSAVYLCASRPGGWETQYFGPGTRLLVL.